Listed below are T cell receptor beta chains from one sample, sequenced in a study of vaccination and CD4 T cells after COVID-19. TCRdb fed the PCR reads into MiXCR, producing one record per CDR3 protein. The data contain roughly 15,000 distinct CDR3 sequences, 65% to 85% of them singletons. These TCRs' antigens remain unknown. Input material: CD4+ T cells from blood, cultured in vitro. Receptors were obtained from a human donor who had recovered from COVID-19. Each CDR3 is given with its conserved first and last residue. D genes are given only for firm matches. Size values are once, few and many counts, or a class for expanded clones, and some rows have none.

size: NA
D: NA
J: TRBJ1-5
V: TRBV2
CDR3: CASSEWDTSNQPQHF
DNA: TGTGCCAGCAGTGAGTGGGACACTTCGAATCAGCCCCAGCATTTT

size: NA
D: NA
J: TRBJ2-5
V: TRBV3-1
CDR3: CASSPRADQETQYF
DNA: TGTGCCAGCAGCCCCCGGGCAGACCAAGAGACCCAGTACTTC

size: NA
D: NA
J: TRBJ2-5
V: TRBV6-2/TRBV6-3
CDR3: CASSYPQGAPLREKTQYF
DNA: TGTGCCAGCAGTTACCCGCAGGGGGCCCCTTTGCGGGAGAAGACCCAGTACTTC

size: few
D: TRBD1
J: TRBJ1-6
V: TRBV11-2
CDR3: CASSWTGGTAYSPLHF
DNA: TGTGCCAGCAGCTGGACAGGGGGCACGGCGTATTCACCCCTCCACTTT

size: NA
D: NA
J: TRBJ1-5
V: TRBV6-1
CDR3: CASRRVDQPQHF
DNA: TGTGCCAGCAGACGGGTGGATCAGCCCCAGCATTTT

size: NA
D: TRBD2
J: TRBJ2-3
V: TRBV11-2
CDR3: CASMSGSNTDTQYF
DNA: TGTGCCAGCATGAGCGGGAGTAACACAGATACGCAGTATTTT

size: NA
D: TRBD2
J: TRBJ2-1
V: TRBV5-1
CDR3: CASSSSGSWNNEQFF
DNA: TGCGCCAGCAGCAGTAGCGGGAGTTGGAACAATGAGCAGTTCTTC

size: NA
D: NA
J: TRBJ2-2
V: TRBV4-2
CDR3: CASSQGRDSGLFF
DNA: TGTGCCAGCAGCCAAGGGCGGGATAGTGGGCTGTTTTTT

size: NA
D: NA
J: TRBJ1-6
V: TRBV7-2
CDR3: CASSLELRYSSLHF
DNA: TGTGCCAGCAGCTTAGAGTTAAGGTATTCATCCCTCCACTTT

size: NA
D: TRBD1
J: TRBJ2-1
V: TRBV24-1
CDR3: CATSDPGTGADEQFF
DNA: TGTGCCACCAGTGATCCCGGGACAGGGGCGGATGAGCAGTTCTTC

size: once
D: TRBD2
J: TRBJ2-2
V: TRBV11-2
CDR3: CASSLAWGAGATTGELFF
DNA: TGTGCCAGCAGCTTAGCGTGGGGAGCGGGAGCGACCACCGGGGAGCTGTTTTTT

size: NA
D: TRBD2
J: TRBJ2-3
V: TRBV28
CDR3: CASSFPRGTRGHTQYF
DNA: TGTGCCAGCAGTTTCCCTCGCGGGACTAGGGGACATACGCAGTATTTT

size: NA
D: NA
J: TRBJ2-7
V: TRBV12-3/TRBV12-4
CDR3: CASSLGQGRYEQYF
DNA: TGTGCCAGCAGTTTAGGTCAGGGAAGGTACGAGCAGTACTTC

size: NA
D: NA
J: TRBJ1-5
V: TRBV19
CDR3: CASTRSGLYGNQPQHF
DNA: TGTGCCAGTACCCGATCCGGTCTGTATGGCAATCAGCCCCAGCATTTT

size: NA
D: NA
J: TRBJ2-2
V: TRBV19
CDR3: CAIVPRGPANTGELFF
DNA: TGTGCCATCGTCCCGCGGGGCCCCGCGAACACCGGGGAGCTGTTTTTT

size: NA
D: NA
J: TRBJ2-2
V: TRBV9
CDR3: CASSVALNGYGELFF
DNA: TGTGCCAGCAGCGTAGCTCTAAACGGGTACGGGGAGCTGTTTTTT

size: NA
D: NA
J: TRBJ2-7
V: TRBV20-1
CDR3: CSASAWNEQYF
DNA: TGCAGTGCTAGTGCGTGGAACGAGCAGTACTTC